Below are 22 T cell receptor beta chains sequenced from a single sample in a study of blood T cell repertoires in COVID-19. Profiled with immunoSEQ multiplex PCR; TCRdb holds only in-frame clones, not every one. The table lists roughly 170,000 clones, roughly 80% of them singletons. Sequencing used PBMCs or T cells enriched from blood (not recorded which). The receptors derive from a woman in her forties or fifties who had recovered from COVID-19.

This chain uses TRBV2 with TRBJ2-7, with 7 bases that match TRBD1. After removal of 0 bases from V and 7 bases from J, the junction contained 6 bases not matched to a gene. Per the germline V gene, CDR1 is SNHLY and CDR2 is FYNNEI. The length of the CDR3 is 14 residues. The CDR3 DNA follows: TGTGCCAGCAGTGAAGCGGGACAGTCTGGTGAGCAGTACTTC. Its protein is CASSEAGQSGEQYF.

V gene TRBV14 combines with J gene TRBJ2-3; D not resolved. Trimming pared 3 bases from V and 9 bases from J, leaving 10 bases between. This CDR3 is built from 12 residues. Germline V gene data show CDR1 as SGHDN and CDR2 as FVKESK. The CDR3 sequence is CASSQRPETQYF. The CDR3 DNA reads TGTGCCAGCAGCCAGCGCCCCGAAACGCAGTATTTT.

In its sample, this clone was seen a few times. The chain is built from TRBV9 and TRBJ2-1, with 7 nucleotides matching TRBD2. V lost 4 bases and J lost 15; bases outside the gene matches: 10. The CDR3 length is 12 residues. The V gene's germline CDR1 is SGDLS and CDR2 YYNGEE. This chain's CDR3 is CASSSGSGTMFF. CDR3 DNA: TGTGCCAGCAGCTCCGGTTCCGGGACTATGTTCTTC.

The V gene is TRBV19, the J gene TRBJ2-2; 10 nucleotides agree with TRBD2. With V trimmed by 7 bases and J by 5 bases, 4 bases remained unmatched. This CDR3 has 14 amino acids. Germline assignment: CDR1 LNHDA and CDR2 SQIVND (reference sequence). The CDR3 is CASKSGRGTGELFF. The CDR3 DNA follows: TGTGCCAGTAAAAGCGGGAGGGGGACCGGGGAGCTGTTTTTT.

The CDR3 DNA follows: TGTGCCAGCAGCTTAAATTCGGGAAACACCATATATTTT. Translated: CASSLNSGNTIYF. The chain has TRBV7-8 and TRBJ1-3; no clear D gene. This CDR3 is built from 13 residues. Germline CDR1 SGHVS, CDR2 FQNEAQ. V was clipped by 2 bases and J by 4 bases, with 6 bases between them.

The chain has TRBV9 and TRBJ2-2; D is undetermined. This CDR3 region has 18 residues. Trimming stripped 0 bases from V and 4 bases from J, with 19 bases between. CDR1 and CDR2 (germline): SGDLS, YYNGEE. This CDR3 reads CASSVAKGTTLVTGELFF. CDR3 in DNA: TGTGCCAGCAGCGTAGCAAAAGGAACTACCTTGGTCACCGGGGAGCTGTTTTTT.

CDR3 sequence reads: CASSFWTVNYGYTF. For the CDR3, the DNA is TGCGCCAGCAGCTTCTGGACAGTCAACTATGGCTACACCTTC. V gene TRBV5-1 combines with J gene TRBJ1-2; weak D call: TRBD1 (6 bases). The length of the CDR3 is 14 residues. Germline V gene sequence: CDR1 SGHRS, CDR2 YFSETQ. V dropped 2 bases and J dropped 2 bases, with 10 bases sitting between them.

The rearrangement uses TRBV30 and TRBJ2-7; no definite D call. V dropped 3 bases and J dropped 2 bases, with 5 bases sitting between them. Germline V gene sequence: CDR1 GTSNPN, CDR2 SVGIG (reference sequence). The CDR3 loop spans 11 amino acids. CDR3 sequence reads: CAWRRAYEQYF. As DNA, the CDR3 is TGTGCCTGGAGACGAGCCTACGAGCAGTACTTC. The full variable domain, its missing parts supplied by reference TRBV30 and TRBJ2-7, is SQTIHQWPATLVQPVGSPLSLECTVEGTSNPNLYWYRQAAGRGLQLLFYSVGIGQISSEVPQNLSASRPQDRQFILSSKKLLLSDSGFYLCAWRRAYEQYFGPGTRLTVT.

The genes are TRBV10-3 and TRBJ1-5; no clear D. CDR3 size: 14 residues. Per the germline V gene, CDR1 is ENHRY and CDR2 is SYGVKD. The V and J ends lost 10 bases and 1 base respectively, with 14 bases between them. CDR3 DNA sequence: TGTGCCACCTCCCCAGAGGGAAGCAATCAGCCCCAGCATTTT. This codes for CATSPEGSNQPQHF.

The V call is TRBV5-5, the J call TRBJ2-7, with D possibly matching TRBD2 (6 bases). V gave up 4 bases and J gave up 1 base, with 12 bases separating them. The CDR3 has 14 residues. The germline CDR1 and CDR2 sequences are SGHKS and YYEKEE (reference sequence). The chain's CDR3 is CASSPKEGSYEQYF. In nucleotides, the CDR3 is TGTGCCAGCAGCCCCAAGGAGGGGTCCTACGAGCAGTACTTC.

The chain employs TRBV5-4 and TRBJ1-5; TRBD1 agrees at 8 bases. The CDR3 is 14 residues long. CDR1 and CDR2 (germline): SGHNT, YYREEE (reference sequence). V gave up 3 bases and J gave up 5 bases; unmatched junction bases: 4. The CDR3 protein is CASSSDRGDQPQHF. The CDR3 bases are TGTGCCAGCAGCTCCGACAGGGGTGATCAGCCCCAGCATTTT.

This chain uses TRBV2 with TRBJ1-4; no firm D call. Germline assignment: CDR1 SNHLY and CDR2 FYNNEI. V lost 4 bases and J 8 bases, leaving 14 bases between the germline ends. This CDR3 region has 14 residues. The CDR3 nucleotides read TGTGCCAGCAGTGCTGAGGTCGTTGACGAAAAACTGTTTTTT. Its translation is CASSAEVVDEKLFF.

V usage is TRBV6-1 and J usage is TRBJ2-7; 7 bases are a match to TRBD1. With V trimmed by 7 bases and J by 6 bases, 15 bases remained unmatched. CDR1 is MNHNS and CDR2 is SASEGT in the germline V gene. This CDR3 contains 15 residues. The CDR3 bases are TGTGCCAGCAATGACGGCCCGGGGACAGTCGGCGAGCAGTACTTC. Translation: CASNDGPGTVGEQYF.

A remark on this clone: A junction end diverges from the germline sequence, so it may reflect a read error. The J gene is TRBJ2-7, the V gene TRBV28; 12 positions match TRBD2. Germline CDR1 is MDHEN and CDR2 is SYDVKM. The CDR3 totals 18 residues. CDR3 amino acids: CASSSPGRGERLAGEDGF. The CDR3 nucleotides are TGTGCCAGCAGTTCCCCCGGGAGGGGGGAGAGACTAGCGGGAGAGGACGGATTC.

CDR3 amino acids: CAISERTVQETQYF. The CDR3 region has the DNA TGTGCCATCAGCGAGAGGACAGTCCAAGAGACCCAGTACTTC. The V gene is TRBV10-3, the J gene TRBJ2-5, with TRBD1 as a possible D gene (6 bases). V gave up 6 bases and J gave up 1 base, with 12 bases separating them. From germline, CDR1 is ENHRY and CDR2 SYGVKD. There are 14 residues in the CDR3.

V usage is TRBV6-5 and J usage is TRBJ1-2; TRBD1 aligns across 7 bases. J was trimmed by 3 bases and V by 6 bases; bases with no gene match: 4. The CDR3 runs to 13 residues. Germline-derived CDR1 and CDR2 are MNHEY and SVGAGI. CDR3 region: CASSSQGDYGYTF. The CDR3 coding sequence is TGTGCCAGCAGCTCTCAGGGGGACTATGGCTACACCTTC.

The V call is TRBV19, the J call TRBJ2-1; D is unresolved. Germline lookup yields CDR1 LNHDA and CDR2 SQIVND (reference sequence). Trimming took off 6 bases at V and 2 bases at J, with 5 bases between the two ends. The CDR3 extends over 12 amino acids. The CDR3 nucleotides are TGTGCCAGTAGCGTTCCCTACAATGAGCAGTTCTTC. It yields the protein CASSVPYNEQFF. The variable domain in full, with the rest retrieved from reference TRBV19 and TRBJ2-1, is DGGITQSPKYLFRKEGQNVTLSCEQNLNHDAMYWYRQDPGQGLRLIYYSQIVNDFQKGDIAEGYSVSREKKESFPLTVTSAQKNPTAFYLCASSVPYNEQFFGPGTRLTVL.

A single count supports this clone. The V gene is TRBV7-2, the J gene TRBJ2-1, with D perhaps matching TRBD2 (5 bases). The CDR3 consists of 13 residues. Looked up from germline, CDR1 is SGHTA and CDR2 is FQGNSA. With 11 bases removed from V and 0 bases from J, the gap between germline ends came to 11 bases. The CDR3 protein is CAAGASSYNEQFF. The CDR3 DNA is TGTGCCGCGGGCGCCAGCTCCTACAATGAGCAGTTCTTC.

J is TRBJ2-2 and V is TRBV6-4; D perhaps matches TRBD2 (5 bases). Looked up from germline, CDR1 is MRHNA and CDR2 is SNTAGT. Between the trimmed V and J ends, which lost 8 bases and 1 base, there was a span of 11 bases. This CDR3 has 14 residues. The CDR3, as DNA: TGTGCCAGCCCGCGAGGGTTGAACACCGGGGAGCTGTTTTTT. It yields the protein CASPRGLNTGELFF.

This clone occurred once. This chain joins TRBV9 and TRBJ2-3, with D unclear. CDR1 and CDR2 from the germline V gene are SGDLS and YYNGEE. The CDR3 runs 11 residues. Trimming removed 4 bases from V and 5 bases from J, with 5 bases in between. Here the CDR3 reads CASSIGDTQYF. CDR3 sequence (DNA): TGTGCCAGCAGCATCGGAGATACGCAGTATTTT.

This rearrangement joins TRBV12-3 or TRBV12-4 to TRBJ1-1; 8 bases align to TRBD1. The CDR3 consists of 13 residues. With V trimmed by 3 bases and J by 8 bases, 5 bases remained unmatched. CDR3 sequence: CASSFAGQGEAFF. DNA of the CDR3: TGTGCCAGCAGTTTCGCAGGACAGGGCGAAGCTTTCTTT.

This chain uses TRBV28 with TRBJ2-5; TRBD2 agrees at 10 bases. V dropped 5 bases and J dropped 3; count of bases not matched to a gene: 6. The germline V gene has CDR1 MDHEN and CDR2 SYDVKM. The CDR3 loop spans 15 amino acids. This chain's CDR3 is CASSGSGTSEETQYF. CDR3 DNA: TGTGCCAGCAGTGGGTCCGGGACTAGCGAAGAGACCCAGTACTTC.